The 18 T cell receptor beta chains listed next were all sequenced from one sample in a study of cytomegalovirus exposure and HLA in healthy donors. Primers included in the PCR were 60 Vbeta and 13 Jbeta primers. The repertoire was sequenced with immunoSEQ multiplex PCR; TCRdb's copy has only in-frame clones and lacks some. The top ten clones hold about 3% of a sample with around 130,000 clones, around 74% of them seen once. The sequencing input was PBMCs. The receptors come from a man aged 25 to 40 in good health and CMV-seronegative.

The CDR3 bases are TGTGCCAGCAGCTTACAGGGAATGGAAACTGAAGCTTTCTTT. It yields the protein CASSLQGMETEAFF. The J gene is TRBJ1-1, the V gene TRBV7-9; a possible D gene is TRBD1 (5 bases). CDR1 and CDR2 (germline): SEHNR, FQNEAQ (reference sequence). V lost 2 bases, J lost 5 bases, and 12 bases lay in between. The CDR3 spans 14 residues.

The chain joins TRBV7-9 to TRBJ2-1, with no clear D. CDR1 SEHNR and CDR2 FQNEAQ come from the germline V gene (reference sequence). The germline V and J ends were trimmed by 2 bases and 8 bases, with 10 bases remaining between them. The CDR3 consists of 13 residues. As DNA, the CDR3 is TGTGCCAGCAGCTTACAGTCCCGCTATGAGCAGTTCTTC. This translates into CASSLQSRYEQFF.

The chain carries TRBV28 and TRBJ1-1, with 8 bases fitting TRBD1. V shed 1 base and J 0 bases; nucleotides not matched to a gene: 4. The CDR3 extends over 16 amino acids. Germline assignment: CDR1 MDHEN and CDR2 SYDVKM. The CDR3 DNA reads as TGTGCCAGCAGTTTATTGGACAGGGCGGTGAACACTGAAGCTTTCTTT. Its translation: CASSLLDRAVNTEAFF.

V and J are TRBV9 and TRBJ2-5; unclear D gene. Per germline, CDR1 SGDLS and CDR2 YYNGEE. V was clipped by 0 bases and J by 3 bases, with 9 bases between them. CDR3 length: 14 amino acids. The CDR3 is CASSVGSQKETQYF. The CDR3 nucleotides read TGTGCCAGCAGCGTAGGGAGTCAGAAAGAGACCCAGTACTTC.

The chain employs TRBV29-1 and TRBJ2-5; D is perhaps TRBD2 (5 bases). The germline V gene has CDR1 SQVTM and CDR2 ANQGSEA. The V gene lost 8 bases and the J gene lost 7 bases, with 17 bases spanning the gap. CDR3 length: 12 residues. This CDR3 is CSTPDPRGTQYF. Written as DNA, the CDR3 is TGCAGCACCCCGGACCCCCGGGGGACCCAGTACTTC. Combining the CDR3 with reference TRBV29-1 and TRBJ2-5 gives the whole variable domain SAVISQKPSRDICQRGTSLTIQCQVDSQVTMMFWYRQQPGQSLTLIATANQGSEATYESGFVIDKFPISRPNLTFSTLTVSNMSPEDSSIYLCSTPDPRGTQYFGPGTRLLVL.

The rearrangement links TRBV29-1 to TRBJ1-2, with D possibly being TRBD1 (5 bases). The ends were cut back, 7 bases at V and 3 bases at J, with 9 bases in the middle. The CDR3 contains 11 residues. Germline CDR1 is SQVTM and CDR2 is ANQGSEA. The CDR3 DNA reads TGCAGCGGCGGGGGGTACTATGGCTACACCTTC. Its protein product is CSGGGYYGYTF. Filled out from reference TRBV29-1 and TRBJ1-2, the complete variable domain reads SAVISQKPSRDICQRGTSLTIQCQVDSQVTMMFWYRQQPGQSLTLIATANQGSEATYESGFVIDKFPISRPNLTFSTLTVSNMSPEDSSIYLCSGGGYYGYTFGSGTRLTVV.

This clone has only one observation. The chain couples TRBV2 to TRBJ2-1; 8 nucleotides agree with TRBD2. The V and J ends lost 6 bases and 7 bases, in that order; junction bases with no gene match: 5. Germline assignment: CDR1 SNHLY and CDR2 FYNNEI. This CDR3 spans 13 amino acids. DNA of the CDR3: TGTGCCAGCAGCTTAGCGGGGCCTAATGAGCAGTTCTTC. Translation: CASSLAGPNEQFF.

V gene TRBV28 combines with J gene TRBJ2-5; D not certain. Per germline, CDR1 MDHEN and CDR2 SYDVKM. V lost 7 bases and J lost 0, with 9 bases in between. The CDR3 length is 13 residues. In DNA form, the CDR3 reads TGTGCCAGCAAACGAGGAGACCAAGAGACCCAGTACTTC. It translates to CASKRGDQETQYF.

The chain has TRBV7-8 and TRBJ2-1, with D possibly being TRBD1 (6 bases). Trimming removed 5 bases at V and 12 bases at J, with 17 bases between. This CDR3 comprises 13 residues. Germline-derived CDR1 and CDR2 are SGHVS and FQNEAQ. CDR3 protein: CASSHPQGYGQFF. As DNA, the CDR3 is TGTGCCAGCAGCCATCCACAGGGATATGGGCAGTTCTTC.

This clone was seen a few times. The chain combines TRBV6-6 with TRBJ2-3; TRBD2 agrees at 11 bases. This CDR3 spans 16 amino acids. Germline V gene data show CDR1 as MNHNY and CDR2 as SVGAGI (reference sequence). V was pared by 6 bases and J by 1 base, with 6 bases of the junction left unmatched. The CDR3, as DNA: TGTGCCAGCAGCCGACTAGCGGGGCAACGCACAGATACGCAGTATTTT. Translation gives CASSRLAGQRTDTQYF.

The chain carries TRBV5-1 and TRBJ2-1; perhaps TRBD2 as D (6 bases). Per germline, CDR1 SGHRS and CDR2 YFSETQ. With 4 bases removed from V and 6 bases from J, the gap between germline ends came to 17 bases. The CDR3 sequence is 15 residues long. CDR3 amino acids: CASSRGSGEFNEQFF. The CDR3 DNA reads TGCGCCAGCAGCCGCGGTAGCGGAGAATTCAATGAGCAGTTCTTC. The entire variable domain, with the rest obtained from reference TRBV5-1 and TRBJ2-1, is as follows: KAGVTQTPRYLIKTRGQQVTLSCSPISGHRSVSWYQQTPGQGLQFLFEYFSETQRNKGNFPGRFSGRQFSNSRSEMNVSTLELGDSALYLCASSRGSGEFNEQFFGPGTRLTVL.

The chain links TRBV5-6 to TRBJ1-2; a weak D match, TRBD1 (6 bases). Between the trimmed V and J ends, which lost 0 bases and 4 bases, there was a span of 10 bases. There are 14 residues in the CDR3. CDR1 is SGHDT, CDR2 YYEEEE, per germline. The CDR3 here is CASSLGTVPYGYTF. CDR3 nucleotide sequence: TGTGCCAGCAGCTTGGGGACAGTCCCCTATGGCTACACCTTC.

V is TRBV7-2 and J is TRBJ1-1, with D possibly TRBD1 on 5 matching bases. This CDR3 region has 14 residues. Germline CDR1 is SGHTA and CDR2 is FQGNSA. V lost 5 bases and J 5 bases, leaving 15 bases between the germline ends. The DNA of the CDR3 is TGTGCCAGCAGCCTTCAAGGGGTTCAGACTGAAGCTTTCTTT. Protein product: CASSLQGVQTEAFF.

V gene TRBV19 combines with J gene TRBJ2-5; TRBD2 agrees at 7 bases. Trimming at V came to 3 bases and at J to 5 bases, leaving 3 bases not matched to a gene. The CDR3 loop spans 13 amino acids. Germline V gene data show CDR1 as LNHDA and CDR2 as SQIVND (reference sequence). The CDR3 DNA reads TGTGCCAGTAGTATGGGGGGAGGGGAGACCCAGTACTTC. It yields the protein CASSMGGGETQYF. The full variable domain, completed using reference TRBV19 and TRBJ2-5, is DGGITQSPKYLFRKEGQNVTLSCEQNLNHDAMYWYRQDPGQGLRLIYYSQIVNDFQKGDIAEGYSVSREKKESFPLTVTSAQKNPTAFYLCASSMGGGETQYFGPGTRLLVL.

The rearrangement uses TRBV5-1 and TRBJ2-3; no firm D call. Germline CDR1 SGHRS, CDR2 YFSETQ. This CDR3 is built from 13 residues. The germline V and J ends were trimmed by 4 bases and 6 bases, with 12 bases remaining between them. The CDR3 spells CASSPREFDTQYF. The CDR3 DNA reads TGCGCCAGCAGCCCTAGAGAATTTGATACGCAGTATTTT. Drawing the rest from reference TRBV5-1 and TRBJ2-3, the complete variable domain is KAGVTQTPRYLIKTRGQQVTLSCSPISGHRSVSWYQQTPGQGLQFLFEYFSETQRNKGNFPGRFSGRQFSNSRSEMNVSTLELGDSALYLCASSPREFDTQYFGPGTRLTVL.

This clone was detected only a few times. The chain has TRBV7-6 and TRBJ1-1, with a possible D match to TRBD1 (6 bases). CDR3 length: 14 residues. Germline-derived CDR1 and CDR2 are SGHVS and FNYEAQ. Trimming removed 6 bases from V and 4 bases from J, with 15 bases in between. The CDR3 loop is CASRSTSQGTEAFF. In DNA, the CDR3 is TGTGCCAGCAGATCAACCTCACAGGGCACTGAAGCTTTCTTT.

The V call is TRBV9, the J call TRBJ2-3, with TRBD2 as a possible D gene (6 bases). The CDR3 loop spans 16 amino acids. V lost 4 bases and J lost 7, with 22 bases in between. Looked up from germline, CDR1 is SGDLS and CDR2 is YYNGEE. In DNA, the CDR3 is TGTGCCAGCAGCCCCCGGGACTCCCTCTCTGGGTATACGCAGTATTTT. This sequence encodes CASSPRDSLSGYTQYF.

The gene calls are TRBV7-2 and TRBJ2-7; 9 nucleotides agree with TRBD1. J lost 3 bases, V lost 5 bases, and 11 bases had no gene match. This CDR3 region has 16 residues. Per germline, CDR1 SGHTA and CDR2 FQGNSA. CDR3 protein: CASSRTGGATRYEQYF. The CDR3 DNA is TGTGCCAGCAGCCGCACAGGGGGCGCAACTCGCTACGAGCAGTACTTC.